Listed below are T cell receptor beta chains from one sample, sequenced in a study of cytomegalovirus exposure and HLA in healthy donors. Libraries were prepared by immunoSEQ multiplex PCR; TCRdb keeps only in-frame clonotypes and omits some of them. In the table there are under 110,000 clones, approximately 85% of which are singletons. The sequencing sample was made of PBMCs. The receptor set was obtained from a man younger than 40 in good health and CMV-seronegative. Both conserved end residues are part of each CDR3. D genes are given only for firm matches. Expanded clones are given a class, and other clones once, few, many or no size at all.

J gene	clone size	D gene	V gene	CDR3 protein	CDR3 DNA
TRBJ1-4	.	TRBD1	TRBV19	CASSLPTGLNEKLFF	TGTGCCAGTAGCCTACCGACAGGGCTAAATGAAAAACTGTTTTTT
TRBJ1-4	.	.	TRBV5-4	CASSLQGANEKLFF	TGTGCCAGCAGCTTGCAAGGGGCTAATGAAAAACTGTTTTTT
TRBJ2-2	.	TRBD2	TRBV15	CATSSRLAGGTGELFF	TGTGCCACCAGCAGCCGACTAGCGGGAGGTACCGGGGAGCTGTTTTTT
TRBJ2-2	.	.	TRBV6-4	CASSPNFSGELFF	TGTGCCAGCAGTCCCAACTTCTCCGGGGAGCTGTTTTTT
TRBJ2-2	.	TRBD2	TRBV2	CASRGEAGVSTGELFF	TGTGCCAGCAGGGGCGAAGCGGGAGTTAGCACCGGGGAGCTGTTTTTT
TRBJ1-6	.	.	TRBV6-5	CASTKGQGSDSPLHF	TGTGCCAGCACCAAAGGGCAGGGTTCGGATTCACCCCTCCACTTT
TRBJ2-3	.	.	TRBV6-6	CASSYGRGLSTDTQYF	TGTGCCAGCAGTTACGGCAGGGGCTTAAGCACAGATACGCAGTATTTT
TRBJ2-1	.	TRBD2	TRBV10-3	CAISESGVRGGINEQFF	TGTGCCATCAGTGAGTCGGGTGTAAGGGGAGGGATCAATGAGCAGTTCTTC
TRBJ2-5	.	TRBD1	TRBV7-2	CASSSYQKTGKETQYF	TGTGCCAGCAGCTCCTACCAGAAGACAGGGAAAGAGACCCAGTACTTC
TRBJ1-5	.	TRBD1	TRBV19	CASRETGNQPQHF	TGTGCCAGTAGGGAGACAGGGAATCAGCCCCAGCATTTT
TRBJ1-2	once	TRBD1	TRBV5-4	CASSFTGDGYTF	TGTGCCAGCAGCTTTACAGGGGATGGCTACACCTTC
TRBJ2-7	once	TRBD1	TRBV6-1	CASSEGRGGAHRDRGHEQYF	TGTGCCAGCAGTGAAGGGCGTGGTGGGGCACACCGGGACAGGGGGCACGAGCAGTACTTC
TRBJ2-7	.	TRBD1	TRBV19	CASSTGTDNYEQYF	TGTGCCAGTAGCACCGGGACAGATAACTACGAGCAGTACTTC
TRBJ2-7	.	.	TRBV30	CAWTVAGALREQYF	TGTGCCTGGACCGTTGCGGGGGCTCTCCGCGAGCAGTACTTC
TRBJ2-1	.	.	TRBV30	CAWTTTYNEQFF	TGTGCCTGGACGACTACCTACAATGAGCAGTTCTTC
TRBJ2-3	.	TRBD2	TRBV9	CASSVASGGDRDTQYF	TGTGCCAGCAGCGTAGCTAGCGGGGGTGATCGGGATACGCAGTATTTT
TRBJ2-5	.	.	TRBV6-5	CASSYSSGGETQYF	TGTGCCAGCAGTTACTCCTCTGGGGGGGAGACCCAGTACTTC
TRBJ1-2	.	.	TRBV5-4	CASSLVGGYGYTF	TGTGCCAGCAGCTTGGTGGGCGGGTATGGCTACACCTTC
TRBJ2-2	.	TRBD2	TRBV9	CASSVGGLAGVTGELFF	TGTGCCAGCAGCGTTGGGGGACTAGCGGGGGTGACCGGGGAGCTGTTTTTT
TRBJ2-7	.	.	TRBV27	CASSLHAEPYEQYF	TGTGCCAGCAGTTTACATGCGGAACCATACGAGCAGTACTTC
TRBJ2-5	.	.	TRBV27	CASSPSGGIQETQYF	TGTGCCAGCAGTCCGTCAGGGGGGATCCAAGAGACCCAGTACTTC
TRBJ2-5	.	TRBD1	TRBV2	CASRLGRGRFQETQYF	TGTGCCAGCAGATTGGGCAGGGGGCGCTTTCAAGAGACCCAGTACTTC
TRBJ2-2	.	TRBD1	TRBV5-4	CASSRGQGENTGELFF	TGTGCCAGCAGTCGGGGACAGGGAGAGAACACCGGGGAGCTGTTTTTT
TRBJ1-6	.	.	TRBV9	CASSVVGNSPLHF	TGTGCCAGCAGCGTAGTTGGCAATTCACCCCTCCACTTT
TRBJ1-6	.	TRBD1	TRBV6-6	CASSRDRGSSPLHF	TGTGCCAGCAGCAGGGACAGGGGTTCATCACCCCTCCACTTT
TRBJ2-1	.	TRBD2	TRBV5-6	CASSLVVAGEVKEQFF	TGTGCCAGCAGCTTGGTGGTAGCGGGAGAAGTAAAAGAGCAGTTCTTC
TRBJ2-5	.	TRBD1	TRBV5-6	CASSWDRGQTQYF	TGTGCCAGCAGCTGGGACAGGGGGCAGACCCAGTACTTC
TRBJ2-1	few	.	TRBV29-1	CSVLRQSMYNEQFF	TGCAGCGTCCTCCGACAGTCAATGTACAATGAGCAGTTCTTC
TRBJ2-7	.	TRBD1	TRBV5-1	CASSLTFDWGQDEQYF	TGCGCCAGCAGCTTGACATTTGATTGGGGACAGGACGAGCAGTACTTC
TRBJ1-2	.	TRBD1	TRBV13	CASSETGTGNYGYTF	TGTGCCAGCAGCGAGACCGGGACAGGAAACTATGGCTACACCTTC
TRBJ2-5	.	.	TRBV21-1	CASSKDRTLRHSQETQYF	TGTGCCAGCAGCAAAGATAGGACTCTCCGACACTCACAAGAGACCCAGTACTTC
TRBJ2-7	.	TRBD1	TRBV5-6	CASSLGQGAYEQYF	TGTGCCAGCAGTTTGGGACAGGGGGCCTACGAGCAGTACTTC
TRBJ2-7	.	.	TRBV13	CASSFYGSYEQYF	TGTGCCAGCAGCTTTTACGGCTCCTACGAGCAGTACTTC
TRBJ1-2	.	.	TRBV30	CAWSTRGHTYGYTF	TGTGCCTGGAGCACAAGGGGACATACCTATGGCTACACCTTC
TRBJ2-2	few	.	TRBV18	CASPNAGSAGELFF	TGTGCCAGCCCCAACGCCGGCAGCGCCGGGGAGCTGTTTTTT
TRBJ1-5	.	TRBD1	TRBV30	CAWSGTGIRQPQHF	TGTGCCTGGAGTGGGACAGGGATTCGCCAGCCCCAGCATTTT
TRBJ1-3	.	.	TRBV28	CASSLADTLRTGNTIYF	TGTGCCAGCAGCCTCGCTGACACCTTAAGAACCGGAAACACCATATATTTT
TRBJ1-3	.	.	TRBV27	CASSLNRDSTIYF	TGTGCCAGCAGTCTGAACAGGGATAGCACCATATATTTT
TRBJ2-5	.	.	TRBV9	CASSSPVWDKKETQYF	TGTGCCAGCAGCTCACCCGTATGGGACAAGAAAGAGACCCAGTACTTC
TRBJ1-2	.	.	TRBV5-8	CASSLYGYTF	TGTGCCAGCAGCCTCTATGGCTACACCTTC
TRBJ2-2	.	TRBD2	TRBV15	CATSRSLAGGSTGELFF	TGTGCCACCAGCAGATCCCTAGCGGGAGGGTCCACCGGGGAGCTGTTTTTT
TRBJ2-1	.	TRBD1	TRBV6-5	CASSSQGAPTYNEQFF	TGTGCCAGCAGTTCGCAGGGGGCGCCAACCTACAATGAGCAGTTCTTC
TRBJ2-2	.	TRBD2	TRBV4-2	CASSQETRLAGGPWTGELFF	TGTGCCAGCAGCCAAGAAACCCGACTAGCGGGAGGGCCGTGGACCGGGGAGCTGTTTTTT
TRBJ2-6	.	TRBD1	TRBV6-1	CASSESAVLSRQGAGANVLTF	TGTGCCAGCAGTGAATCAGCGGTTTTAAGCCGACAGGGGGCTGGAGCCAACGTCCTGACTTTC
TRBJ2-5	.	.	TRBV7-8	CASSLGSRGPQETQYF	TGTGCCAGCAGCTTAGGTTCCAGGGGTCCACAAGAGACCCAGTACTTC
TRBJ2-1	.	.	TRBV15	CATSRRSQGNNEQFF	TGTGCCACCAGCAGACGGAGCCAGGGGAACAATGAGCAGTTCTTC
TRBJ2-5	.	TRBD1	TRBV6-6	CASSYPNRGEETQYF	TGTGCCAGCAGTTACCCTAACAGGGGGGAGGAGACCCAGTACTTC
TRBJ2-5	.	TRBD1	TRBV29-1	CSVTGQGGETQYF	TGCAGCGTCACGGGACAGGGAGGAGAGACCCAGTACTTC
TRBJ2-3	once	TRBD2	TRBV27	CASSFWKIQRGDYTDTQYF	TGTGCCAGCAGTTTTTGGAAGATCCAGCGGGGGGATTACACAGATACGCAGTATTTT
TRBJ2-7	.	.	TRBV27	CASSAGTFGYEQYF	TGTGCCAGCAGCGCCGGGACTTTCGGCTACGAGCAGTACTTC
TRBJ2-1	.	.	TRBV7-9	CASSLASRAAGEQFF	TGTGCCAGCAGCTTAGCTTCCAGGGCTGCTGGCGAGCAGTTCTTC
TRBJ2-3	.	.	TRBV29-1	CSVFGVLASTDTQYF	TGCAGCGTATTCGGGGTGTTGGCTAGCACAGATACGCAGTATTTT
TRBJ2-2	.	.	TRBV28	CASIRTARGELFF	TGTGCCAGCATTCGGACAGCCCGGGGGGAGCTGTTTTTT
TRBJ2-7	.	.	TRBV5-5	CASSLARGSAYEQYF	TGTGCCAGCAGCTTGGCTCGGGGGTCTGCCTACGAGCAGTACTTC
TRBJ1-1	.	TRBD1	TRBV28	CASSSTGGRTEAFF	TGTGCCAGCAGTTCGACAGGGGGCCGCACTGAAGCTTTCTTT
TRBJ2-5	.	.	TRBV11-2	CASSLVRYQETQYF	TGTGCCAGCAGCTTAGTGCGGTACCAAGAGACCCAGTACTTC
TRBJ2-5	once	.	TRBV6-4	CASKSERSRQETQYF	TGTGCCAGCAAAAGTGAGAGGTCCAGACAAGAGACCCAGTACTTC